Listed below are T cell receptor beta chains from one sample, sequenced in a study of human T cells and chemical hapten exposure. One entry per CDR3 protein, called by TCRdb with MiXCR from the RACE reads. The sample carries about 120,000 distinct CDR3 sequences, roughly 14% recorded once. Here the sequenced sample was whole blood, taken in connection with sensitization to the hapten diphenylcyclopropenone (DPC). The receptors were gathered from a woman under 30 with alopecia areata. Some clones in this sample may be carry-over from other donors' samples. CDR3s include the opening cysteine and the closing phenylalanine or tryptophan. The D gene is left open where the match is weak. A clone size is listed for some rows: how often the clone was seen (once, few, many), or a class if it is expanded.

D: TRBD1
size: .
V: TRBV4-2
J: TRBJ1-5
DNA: TGTGCCAGCAGCCCCAGCCGACAGGGATATCAGCCCCAGCATTTT
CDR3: CASSPSRQGYQPQHF

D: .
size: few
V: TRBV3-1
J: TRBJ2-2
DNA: TGTGCCAGCAGCCAAGAATGGCTAAACACCGGGGAGCTGTTTTTT
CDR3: CASSQEWLNTGELFF

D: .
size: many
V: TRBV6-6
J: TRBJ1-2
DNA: TGTGCCAGCAGTTACGGCAGTTTCTTGCCGGGAGGCTACACCTTC
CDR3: CASSYGSFLPGGYTF

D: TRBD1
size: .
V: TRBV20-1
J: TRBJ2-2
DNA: TGCAGTGCCTATACCATCGACAGGGGGGCCGCGAACACCGGGGAGCTGTTTTTT
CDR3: CSAYTIDRGAANTGELFF

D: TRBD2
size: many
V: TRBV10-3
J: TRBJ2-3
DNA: TGTGCCATCAGCGGACTAGCGGGCCGCACAGATACGCAGTATTTT
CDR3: CAISGLAGRTDTQYF

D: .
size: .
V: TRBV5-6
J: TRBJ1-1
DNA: TGTGCCAGCAGCTTGGCATTACTCGATGTGAAACTTATGAACACTGAAGCTTTCTTT
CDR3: CASSLALLDVKLMNTEAFF

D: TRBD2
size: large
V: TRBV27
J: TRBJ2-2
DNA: TGTGCCAGCAGTCCCACCGTCACTAGCGGGGGGACGAACACCGGGGAGCTGTTTTTT
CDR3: CASSPTVTSGGTNTGELFF

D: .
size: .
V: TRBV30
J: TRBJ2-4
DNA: TGTGCCTGGTCCCTTGGGGTTGGCAAAAACATTCAGTACTTC
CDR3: CAWSLGVGKNIQYF

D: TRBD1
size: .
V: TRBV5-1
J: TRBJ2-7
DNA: TGCGCCAGCAGCTTTGGACAGGGGACAGGATACGAGCAGTACTTC
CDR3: CASSFGQGTGYEQYF

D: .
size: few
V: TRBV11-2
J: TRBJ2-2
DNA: TGTGCCAGCAGCTTAGATGGGGCCGGGGAGCTGTTTTTT
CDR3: CASSLDGAGELFF

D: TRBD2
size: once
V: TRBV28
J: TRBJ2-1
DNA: TGTGCCGCCCAAGCGGGGGGGCTTAAGAATGAGCAGTTCTTC
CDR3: CAAQAGGLKNEQFF

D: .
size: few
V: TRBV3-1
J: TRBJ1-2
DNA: TGTGCCAGCAGCCAAGGGAACAGGGACTATGGCTACACCTTC
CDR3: CASSQGNRDYGYTF

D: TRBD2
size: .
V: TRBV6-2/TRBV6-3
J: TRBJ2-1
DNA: TGTGCCAGCAGTCCCCAGAGGCTAGCGGGGGCCAATGAGCAGTTCTTC
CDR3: CASSPQRLAGANEQFF

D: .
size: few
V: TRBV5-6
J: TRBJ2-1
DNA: TGTGCCAGCAGCTTACCCCCGGGGGTCAATGAGCAGTTCTTC
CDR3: CASSLPPGVNEQFF

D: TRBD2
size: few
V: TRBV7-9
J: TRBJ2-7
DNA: TGTGCCAGCAGCCCTGGGACTAGCGGGGAAAGCTCCTACGAGCAGTACTTC
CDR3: CASSPGTSGESSYEQYF

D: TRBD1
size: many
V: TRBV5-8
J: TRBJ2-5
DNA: TGTGCCAGCAGCTTGGGGACAGGGGATGTCGAGACCCAGTACTTC
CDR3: CASSLGTGDVETQYF

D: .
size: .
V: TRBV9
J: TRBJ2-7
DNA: TGTGCCAGCAGCGTAGCCGTACAGGGTTCCGAGCAGTACTTC
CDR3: CASSVAVQGSEQYF

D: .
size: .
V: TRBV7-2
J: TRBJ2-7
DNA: TGTGCCAGCAGCTTATCCCTTTGGCCGCTCCGGAAACTCCACGAGCAGTACTTC
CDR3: CASSLSLWPLRKLHEQYF

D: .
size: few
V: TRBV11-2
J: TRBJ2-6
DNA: TGTGCCAGCAGCTTAAGGCCGGGTAGTCCTGGGGCCAACGTCCTGACTTTC
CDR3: CASSLRPGSPGANVLTF

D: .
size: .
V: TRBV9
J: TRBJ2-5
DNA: TGTGCCAGCAGCGTAGCGCCGGGGAGCATTCAAGAGACCCAGTACTTC
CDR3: CASSVAPGSIQETQYF

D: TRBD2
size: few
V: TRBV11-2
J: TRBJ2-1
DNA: TGTGCCAGCAGCTTAGACCCCGGGACTACAGAGCAGTTCTTC
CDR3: CASSLDPGTTEQFF

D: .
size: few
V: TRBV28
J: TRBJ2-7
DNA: TGTGCCAGCGGTGATGGGCCATCCGCCTACGAGCAGTACTTC
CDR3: CASGDGPSAYEQYF

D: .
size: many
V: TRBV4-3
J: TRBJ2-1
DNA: TGCGCCAGCAGCCAAGGGCTACGGGGCCACTCCTACAATGAGCAGTTCTTC
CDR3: CASSQGLRGHSYNEQFF

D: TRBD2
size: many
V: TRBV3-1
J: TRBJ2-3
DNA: TGTGCCAGCAGCCGGAGACTAGCGGGGGGCCAATATACGCAGTATTTT
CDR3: CASSRRLAGGQYTQYF

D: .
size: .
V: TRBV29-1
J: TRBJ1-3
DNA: TGCAGCGTTGAACTGAACTCTGGAAACACCATATATTTT
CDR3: CSVELNSGNTIYF

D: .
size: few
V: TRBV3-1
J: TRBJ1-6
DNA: TGTGCCAGCAGCCAAGCGGCGGGGGTCTATAATTCACCCCTCCACTTT
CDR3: CASSQAAGVYNSPLHF

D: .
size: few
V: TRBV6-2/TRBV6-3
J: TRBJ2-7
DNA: TGTGCCAGCAGCCAAGCGGCTGGCGAGCAGTACTTC
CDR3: CASSQAAGEQYF

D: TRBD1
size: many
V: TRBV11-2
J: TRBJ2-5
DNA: TGTGCCAGCAGCTGGGGGACAGGTCAAGAGACCCAGTACTTC
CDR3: CASSWGTGQETQYF

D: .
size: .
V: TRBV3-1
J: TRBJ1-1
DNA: TGTGCCAGCAGCCAACAGACGAACACTGAAGCTTTCTTT
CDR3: CASSQQTNTEAFF